Sequencing of this T cell receptor (beta chain) was carried out in a study of OX40 agonist ivuxolimab in advanced cancers. The data were produced by immunoSEQ multiplex PCR, yet TCRdb's version contains in-frame clones alone and is incomplete. This sample has approximately 88,000 clones, with about 88% found just once. Between the trimmed V and J ends, which lost 2 bases and 0 bases, there was a span of 5 bases. Germline V gene data show CDR1 as GTSNPN and CDR2 as SVGIG (reference sequence). This CDR3 is 13 amino acids long. The rearrangement joins TRBV30 to TRBJ1-5; no reliable D call. The source is an adult with an advanced solid tumor such as melanoma, head and neck, liver or kidney cancer. The sequencing here drew on CD4+ or CD8+ T cells sorted from blood, taken in a trial of the OX40 agonist ivuxolimab. This CDR3 is CAWSPDSNQPQHF. CDR3 nucleotides: TGTGCCTGGAGTCCGGATAGCAATCAGCCCCAGCATTTT.